One and the same sample provided the 29 T cell receptor beta chains below, sequenced in a study of CD8 T cells in ankylosing spondylitis. Whole-study results and caveats: Ankylosing spondylitis blood appeared to carry a characteristic TCR beta motif of roughly 8 highly homologous variants.

The antigens of these receptors remain unknown. TCRdb redid the calling of the 5' RACE reads with MiXCR, one entry per CDR3 protein. The table records a few hundred thousand distinct CDR3 sequences, under 25% of them present only once. Sequencing was performed on blood, either unsorted or a sorted T cell fraction (not recorded which). These receptor sequences come from a male donor with ankylosing spondylitis.

This clonotype was detected only a few times. V usage is TRBV7-3 and J usage is TRBJ1-1, with TRBD1 as a possible D gene (5 bases). Trimming stripped 3 bases from V and 2 bases from J, with 13 bases between. CDR3 length: 15 residues. Looked up from germline, CDR1 is SGHTA and CDR2 is FQGTGA. In nucleotides, the CDR3 is TGTGCCAGCAGCTTGGGACCGATATCAAACACTGAAGCTTTCTTT. Translating gives CASSLGPISNTEAFF.

This chain joins TRBV2 and TRBJ2-1; possible D gene TRBD2, 5 bases. CDR1 and CDR2 (germline): SNHLY, FYNNEI. The CDR3 is 14 amino acids. The ends were cut back, 5 bases at V and 6 bases at J, with 14 bases in the middle. As DNA, the CDR3 is TGTGCCAGCAGTTTAGGGCTAGGAGGCAATGAGCAGTTCTTC. Translation: CASSLGLGGNEQFF.

This clonotype was observed a handful of times. The chain has TRBV14 and TRBJ2-1; 8 bases align to TRBD2. Trimming at V came to 3 bases and at J to 9 bases, leaving 13 bases not matched to a gene. This CDR3 comprises 16 residues. CDR1 is SGHDN and CDR2 is FVKESK in the germline V gene. CDR3 in DNA: TGTGCCAGCAGCCATGGGGGATCGGGAGGGAGGAGTGAGCAGTTCTTC. Translation: CASSHGGSGGRSEQFF.

This clonotype showed up many times. The gene calls are TRBV12-3 or TRBV12-4 and TRBJ2-2, with 11 bases identical to TRBD2. This CDR3 is built from 15 residues. The trim removed 6 bases at V and 7 bases at J, leaving 7 bases unmatched. CDR3 nucleotides: TGTGCCAGCAGCTGGGAACTAGCGGGAGTCGGGGAGCTGTTTTTT. Translated, it gives CASSWELAGVGELFF.

The chain carries TRBV5-1 and TRBJ2-3, with a weak D call TRBD2 (5 bases). V was trimmed by 2 bases and J by 5 bases, leaving 12 bases between them. Germline V gives CDR1 SGHRS, CDR2 YFSETQ. The CDR3 covers 14 residues. The CDR3 nucleotides are TGCGCCAGCAGCTTCGAGGGTGGTAGAGATACGCAGTATTTT. The encoded protein is CASSFEGGRDTQYF.

The genes are TRBV7-2 and TRBJ1-1; tentative D call: TRBD1 (6 bases). The germline gives CDR1 SGHTA, CDR2 FQGNSA. The CDR3 runs to 14 residues. V dropped 5 bases and J dropped 1 base, with 11 bases sitting between them. CDR3 coding DNA: TGTGCCAGCAGCGGACAGTCTCAGAACACTGAAGCTTTCTTT. This translates into CASSGQSQNTEAFF.

Ten or more counts support this clonotype. The chain has TRBV4-1 and TRBJ2-1; D may match TRBD1 or TRBD2 (5 bases each). Trimming pared 4 bases from V and 8 bases from J, leaving 21 bases between. The CDR3 has 16 residues. Germline V gives CDR1 MGHRA, CDR2 YSYEKL. The CDR3 DNA is TGCGCCAGCAGCCTCGTAATCGGGACCCCAAGGCATGAGCAGTTCTTC. Its protein is CASSLVIGTPRHEQFF.

This clonotype was counted between two and nine times. CDR3 DNA: TGTGCCAGCAGCGTAGGAGGGTGGTTGAACACTGAAGCTTTCTTT. It translates to CASSVGGWLNTEAFF. The chain employs TRBV9 and TRBJ1-1; no clear D. Trimming took 0 bases from V and 0 from J, leaving 9 bases between them. The germline CDR1 and CDR2 sequences are SGDLS and YYNGEE. This CDR3 has 15 residues.

This clonotype occurred many times. V usage is TRBV20-1 and J usage is TRBJ1-1, with unresolved D. The V gene's germline CDR1 is DFQATT and CDR2 SNEGSKA (reference sequence). Trimming removed 6 bases from V and 2 bases from J, with 7 bases in between. The CDR3 has 11 residues. In DNA, the CDR3 is TGCAGTGCAGCTATTAACACTGAAGCTTTCTTT. This sequence encodes CSAAINTEAFF.

This clonotype was observed a few times. The genes are TRBV3-1 and TRBJ2-7; the D gene is possibly TRBD1 (6 bases). Trimming removed 4 bases at V and 5 bases at J, with 15 bases between. The CDR3 totals 14 residues. Germline CDR1 and CDR2: LGHDT and YNNKEL (reference sequence). CDR3 in amino acids: CASSPGLGADEQYF. CDR3 DNA sequence: TGTGCCAGCAGCCCCGGACTGGGGGCCGACGAGCAGTACTTC.

This clonotype was seen repeatedly, ten times or more. The rearrangement joins TRBV11-3 to TRBJ1-2, with D possibly matching TRBD1 (5 bases). V lost 2 bases, J lost 8 bases, and 15 bases lay in between. The CDR3 loop spans 14 amino acids. Germline V gene lookup returns CDR1 SGHNT and CDR2 YENEEA. The CDR3: CASSLRRDLGGYTF. DNA for the CDR3: TGTGCCAGCAGCTTACGGCGGGACCTGGGAGGCTACACCTTC.

This clonotype came up a few times. The chain couples TRBV21-1 to TRBJ2-7; the D segment call TRBD1 is taken from the table without a DNA check. TRBV21-1 is marked as a pseudogene. The CDR3 sequence is 18 residues long. DNA of the CDR3: TGTGCCAGCAGCAAAACCGGGGGGAAGGACAGGGCATTCCACGAGCAGTACTTC. It translates to CASSKTGGKDRAFHEQYF.

This chain connects TRBV10-3 to TRBJ2-7, with D perhaps TRBD1 or TRBD2 (5 bases each). The CDR3 spans 11 residues. Germline assignment: CDR1 ENHRY and CDR2 SYGVKD. V was trimmed by 4 bases and J by 6 bases, leaving 7 bases between them. CDR3 amino acids: CAISGGTEQYF. The CDR3 bases are TGTGCCATCAGTGGAGGGACCGAGCAGTACTTC.

This clonotype was seen a handful of times. This chain uses TRBV5-1 with TRBJ2-2; a weak D match, TRBD2 (7 bases). Germline V CDR1 and CDR2: SGHRS, YFSETQ. Trimming shortened V by 4 bases and J by 6 bases, and 22 bases separated the two germline ends. The CDR3 covers 17 residues. CDR3 bases: TGCGCCAGCAGCCTCCTTTGGGGGGGGCGAGAATCCGGGGAGCTGTTTTTT. Translating gives CASSLLWGGRESGELFF.

This clonotype showed up just a few times. The chain has TRBV25-1 and TRBJ2-5, with D unclear. Germline assignment: CDR1 MGHDK and CDR2 SYGVNS. V was pared by 4 bases and J by 0 bases, with 9 bases between. This CDR3 is 14 amino acids long. In nucleotides, the CDR3 is TGTGCCAGCAGTGTCTTCGCGTACCAAGAGACCCAGTACTTC. It yields the protein CASSVFAYQETQYF.

The table lists this clonotype with a few counts. The rearrangement uses TRBV2 and TRBJ1-2; a weak D match, TRBD1 (5 bases). The V gene's germline CDR1 is SNHLY and CDR2 FYNNEI. The CDR3 is made up of 12 amino acids. Trimming took off 6 bases at V and 2 bases at J, with 7 bases between the two ends. DNA for the CDR3: TGTGCCAGCAGACGGACAAACTATGGCTACACCTTC. It specifies CASRRTNYGYTF.

The chain recombines TRBV12-3 or TRBV12-4 with TRBJ1-1; TRBD1 matches 10 bases. This CDR3 spans 14 amino acids. With V trimmed by 7 bases and J by 5 bases, 7 bases remained unmatched. CDR3 residues: CASNRQGAGTEAFF. In DNA form, the CDR3 reads TGTGCCAGCAACCGACAGGGGGCGGGTACTGAAGCTTTCTTT.

This chain connects TRBV12-3 or TRBV12-4 to TRBJ1-1; a possible D gene is TRBD1 (5 bases). The CDR3 totals 17 residues. V lost 5 bases and J 1 base, leaving 20 bases between the germline ends. The CDR3 DNA reads TGTGCCAGCAGTACCAGAGGGGACGAACTAAGGAACACTGAAGCTTTCTTT. This codes for CASSTRGDELRNTEAFF.

In this sample, this clonotype turned up a few times. The chain recombines TRBV15 with TRBJ2-5, with D tentatively TRBD1 or TRBD2 (5 bases each). Germline lookup yields CDR1 LNHNV and CDR2 YYDKDF (reference sequence). This CDR3 spans 14 amino acids. The V gene lost 4 bases and the J gene lost 2 bases, with 11 bases spanning the gap. Here the CDR3 DNA reads TGTGCCACCAGCAAGGGACCGGGACAAGAGACCCAGTACTTC. Its protein product is CATSKGPGQETQYF.

This clonotype was detected only a few times. The chain combines TRBV4-1 with TRBJ2-2; tentatively, D is TRBD1 or TRBD2 (5 bases each). There are 17 residues in the CDR3. Germline CDR1 is MGHRA and CDR2 is YSYEKL. The V gene lost 0 bases and the J gene lost 6 bases, with 17 bases spanning the gap. This chain's CDR3 is CASSQDRSGRRAGELFF. The CDR3 bases are TGCGCCAGCAGCCAAGACAGATCGGGACGACGGGCCGGGGAGCTGTTTTTT.

This clonotype turned up a few times. J is TRBJ1-5 and V is TRBV10-3, with D uncertain. Deletions cut 0 bases from V and 7 bases from J, with 10 bases between. CDR1 is ENHRY and CDR2 is SYGVKD in the germline V gene. The CDR3 length is 14 residues. This CDR3 reads CAISESQDLQPQHF. For the CDR3, the DNA is TGTGCCATCAGTGAGTCGCAGGACCTCCAGCCCCAGCATTTT.

This clonotype was seen only a few times. The CDR3 nucleotides are TGTGCCATCTCTAAGACAGCCTTGGAGGCCGGGGAGCTGTTTTTT. Translation gives CAISKTALEAGELFF. J is TRBJ2-2 and V is TRBV10-3; D tentatively reads TRBD1 or TRBD2 (5 bases each). The V gene lost 8 bases and the J gene lost 6 bases, with 19 bases spanning the gap. The CDR3 sequence is 15 residues long. CDR1 is ENHRY, CDR2 SYGVKD, per germline.

The chain links TRBV28 to TRBJ2-1, with 11 bases that match TRBD2. V lost 5 bases and J lost 4; bases outside the gene matches: 7. The CDR3 is 16 amino acids. The germline gives CDR1 MDHEN, CDR2 SYDVKM. CDR3 bases: TGTGCCAGCAGTCAAGGGGGACTAGCGGCTTACAATGAGCAGTTCTTC. Translation: CASSQGGLAAYNEQFF. The full variable domain, with the rest looked up from reference TRBV28 and TRBJ2-1, is DVKVTQSSRYLVKRTGEKVFLECVQDMDHENMFWYRQDPGLGLRLIYFSYDVKMKEKGDIPEGYSVSREKKERFSLILESASTNQTSMYLCASSQGGLAAYNEQFFGPGTRLTVL.

This clonotype was seen only a few times. The chain is built from TRBV28 and TRBJ2-7; TRBD1 agrees at 9 bases. Trimming cost V 6 bases and J 4 bases; bases outside gene matches: 4. The CDR3 loop spans 13 amino acids. Germline V gives CDR1 MDHEN, CDR2 SYDVKM. CDR3 region: CASRTGGVYEQYF. In DNA form, the CDR3 reads TGTGCCAGCAGGACAGGGGGTGTTTACGAGCAGTACTTC.

This clonotype was picked up a small number of times. The chain couples TRBV29-1 to TRBJ2-5, with D uncertain. The CDR3 has 13 residues. Trimming took 6 bases from V and 4 from J, leaving 15 bases between them. From germline, CDR1 is SQVTM and CDR2 ANQGSEA. The DNA for the CDR3 is TGCAGCGTGGTTGTAAGTTGGGCAGAGACCCAGTACTTC. This sequence encodes CSVVVSWAETQYF. The full variable domain, with the rest looked up from reference TRBV29-1 and TRBJ2-5, is SAVISQKPSRDICQRGTSLTIQCQVDSQVTMMFWYRQQPGQSLTLIATANQGSEATYESGFVIDKFPISRPNLTFSTLTVSNMSPEDSSIYLCSVVVSWAETQYFGPGTRLLVL.

The genes are TRBV11-2 and TRBJ2-1; 10 bases align to TRBD2. This CDR3 comprises 16 residues. V shed 0 bases and J 5 bases; nucleotides not matched to a gene: 4. Germline CDR1 is SGHAT and CDR2 is FQNNGV. CDR3 bases: TGTGCCAGCAGCTTAGATTTTAGCGGGAGGAACAATGAGCAGTTCTTC. This codes for CASSLDFSGRNNEQFF.

The chain couples TRBV5-1 to TRBJ1-6, with a possible D match to TRBD1 (6 bases). CDR3 length equals 13 residues. Germline V CDR1 and CDR2: SGHRS, YFSETQ. Trimming left V 2 bases short and J 7 bases short, with 7 bases between. CDR3 loop: CASSFGQNSPLHF. As DNA, the CDR3 is TGCGCCAGCAGCTTTGGACAGAATTCACCCCTCCACTTT.

The gene calls are TRBV20-1 and TRBJ2-5, with a weak D call TRBD2 (5 bases). V lost 5 bases to trimming and J lost 0 bases, with 13 bases between them. CDR1 and CDR2 (germline): DFQATT, SNEGSKA (reference sequence). This CDR3 contains 14 residues. The CDR3 sequence is CSADKLEYQETQYF. The CDR3, as DNA: TGCAGTGCTGACAAACTAGAGTACCAAGAGACCCAGTACTTC.

The chain recombines TRBV5-1 with TRBJ1-1, with unresolved D. The CDR3 extends over 15 amino acids. V was trimmed by 4 bases and J by 0 bases, leaving 13 bases between them. Germline CDR1 reads SGHRS; CDR2 reads YFSETQ. CDR3 region: CASSLGRRMNTEAFF. CDR3 nucleotide sequence: TGCGCCAGCAGCCTCGGGCGCCGCATGAACACTGAAGCTTTCTTT.